This note documents a single T cell receptor (beta chain) sequence. This sample stems from a study of blood T cell repertoires in COVID-19. Study as a whole: Researchers got acute and convalescent COVID-19 samples from the United States, Italy and Spain.

TCRdb's table, derived via immunoSEQ multiplex PCR, lists solely in-frame clones and lacks some. The data hold some 280,000 clones, with around four fifths observed a single time. The CDR3 spans 14 residues. Germline V gene data show CDR1 as SGDLS and CDR2 as YYNGEE. Trimming pared 0 bases from V and 6 bases from J, leaving 9 bases between. The J gene is TRBJ2-2, the V gene TRBV9; the D gene is possibly TRBD2 (6 bases). Material: peripheral blood. The receptor was isolated from a woman aged 45-65 years with active or convalescent COVID-19. The CDR3 sequence: CASSVGGVPGELFF. The CDR3 nucleotides are TGTGCCAGCAGCGTAGGGGGGGTTCCCGGGGAGCTGTTTTTT.